The 25 T cell receptor beta chains in this list originate from one sample, sequenced in a study of technical replicates of blood from a handful of donors. The table came from immunoSEQ multiplex PCR; TCRdb's copy has only in-frame clones and leaves some out. This table holds 45,000 to 60,000 clones, more than 95% found once. The sequencing sample was made of T cells isolated from PBMCs. These receptors came from a human donor in good health.

The V gene is TRBV7-2, the J gene TRBJ2-3; 11 positions match TRBD2. V was pared by 8 bases and J by 7 bases, with 8 bases of the junction left unmatched. Germline loops: CDR1 SGHTA, CDR2 FQGNSA. The CDR3 is made up of 14 amino acids. CDR3 DNA sequence: TGTGCCAGCTATAGCGGGAGGGAGTTAAATACGCAGTATTTT. The encoded protein is CASYSGRELNTQYF.

V usage is TRBV11-3 and J usage is TRBJ2-3, with D perhaps matching TRBD2 (5 bases). Germline V gives CDR1 SGHNT, CDR2 YENEEA. The CDR3 has 15 amino acids. V was pared by 6 bases and J by 1 base, with 14 bases between. The CDR3 sequence: CASSYERARTDTQYF. CDR3 nucleotide sequence: TGTGCCAGCAGTTACGAGAGGGCACGCACAGATACGCAGTATTTT.

V usage is TRBV2 and J usage is TRBJ1-1; D is ambiguous. There are 13 residues in the CDR3. Trimming shortened V by 6 bases and J by 0 bases, and 8 bases separated the two germline ends. Per the germline V gene, CDR1 is SNHLY and CDR2 is FYNNEI. The CDR3 loop is CASRPQMNTEAFF. The CDR3 bases are TGTGCCAGCAGACCGCAGATGAACACTGAAGCTTTCTTT.

The chain links TRBV4-1 to TRBJ2-7; tentatively, D is TRBD2 (5 bases). Between the trimmed V and J ends, which lost 5 bases and 1 base, there was a span of 9 bases. This CDR3 is 13 amino acids long. Germline V gives CDR1 MGHRA, CDR2 YSYEKL. The CDR3 nucleotides are TGCGCCAGCAGCTGGGAGTTTTCCTACGAGCAGTACTTC. Its translation: CASSWEFSYEQYF.

V is TRBV2 and J is TRBJ2-1; D is possibly TRBD2 (6 bases). The CDR3 sequence is 13 residues long. Germline V lookup: CDR1 SNHLY, CDR2 FYNNEI. Trimming pared 7 bases from V and 6 bases from J, leaving 13 bases between. The CDR3 loop is CASTFLGGNEQFF. The DNA of the CDR3 is TGTGCCAGCACTTTTTTGGGGGGCAATGAGCAGTTCTTC.

J is TRBJ2-7 and V is TRBV6-5; 15 bases map to TRBD2. Germline V CDR1 and CDR2: MNHEY, SVGAGI. The J segment lost 7 bases and the V segment lost 4 bases, leaving 8 bases of the junction unmatched. This CDR3 spans 16 amino acids. CDR3 DNA sequence: TGTGCCAGCAGTTCACAAATCGGACTAGCGGGAGGGGAGCAGTACTTC. Translated, it gives CASSSQIGLAGGEQYF.

V is TRBV5-6 and J is TRBJ2-7; TRBD1 agrees at 10 bases. Germline CDR1 is SGHDT and CDR2 is YYEEEE. V lost 2 bases to trimming and J lost 3 bases; unmatched junction nucleotides: 2. The CDR3 spans 14 residues. The DNA of the CDR3 is TGTGCCAGCAGCTTCGGACAGGGGGTCTACGAGCAGTACTTC. Translation gives CASSFGQGVYEQYF.

The CDR3 nucleotides are TGTGCCAGCAGTACTGCAGGGTATTATGGCTACACCTTC. As protein: CASSTAGYYGYTF. The genes are TRBV28 and TRBJ1-2; the D gene is possibly TRBD1 (5 bases). CDR3 size: 13 residues. From germline, CDR1 is MDHEN and CDR2 SYDVKM. Deletions cut 5 bases from V and 5 bases from J, with 12 bases between.

The chain is built from TRBV11-2 and TRBJ2-1; tentatively, D is TRBD2 (6 bases). Germline loops: CDR1 SGHAT, CDR2 FQNNGV. The CDR3 contains 15 residues. The germline V and J ends were trimmed by 7 bases and 7 bases, with 20 bases remaining between them. The CDR3 spells CASTWVGGRINEQFF. The CDR3 nucleotides read TGTGCCAGCACGTGGGTTGGAGGGAGGATAAATGAGCAGTTCTTC. The full variable domain, its missing parts supplied by reference TRBV11-2 and TRBJ2-1, is EAGVAQSPRYKIIEKRQSVAFWCNPISGHATLYWYQQILGQGPKLLIQFQNNGVVDDSQLPKDRFSAERLKGVDSTLKIQPAKLEDSAVYLCASTWVGGRINEQFFGPGTRLTVL.

The rearrangement links TRBV7-2 to TRBJ1-2; D may be TRBD1 (5 bases). The CDR3 is 13 amino acids. Germline CDR1 is SGHTA and CDR2 is FQGNSA. Trimming removed 5 bases from V and 4 bases from J, with 11 bases in between. The CDR3 sequence is CASSLSTVYGYTF. In DNA, the CDR3 is TGTGCCAGCAGCCTTTCGACAGTCTATGGCTACACCTTC.

The gene calls are TRBV7-9 and TRBJ1-2; 7 positions agree with TRBD1. Germline CDR1 and CDR2: SEHNR and FQNEAQ (reference sequence). This CDR3 spans 14 amino acids. Losses at the gene ends were 1 base for V and 8 bases for J; bases not matched to a gene: 7. The CDR3 region has the DNA TGTGCCAGCAGCTTAGGCGCGACAGGGAACGGCTACACCTTC. Translating gives CASSLGATGNGYTF.

V and J are TRBV27 and TRBJ1-1, with D maybe TRBD1 (5 bases). Germline lookup yields CDR1 MNHEY and CDR2 SMNVEV (reference sequence). The V end was cut by 3 bases, the J end by 5 bases, with 13 bases between. This CDR3 has 14 residues. In nucleotides, the CDR3 is TGTGCCAGCAGTTTCGTCGGGGGTAGTACTGAAGCTTTCTTT. Its protein is CASSFVGGSTEAFF.

This clone has only one observation. The chain recombines TRBV9 with TRBJ1-5; 8 bases fit TRBD1. Looked up from germline, CDR1 is SGDLS and CDR2 is YYNGEE. The CDR3 sequence is 15 residues long. With V trimmed by 4 bases and J by 3 bases, 6 bases remained unmatched. The CDR3 DNA is TGTGCCAGCAGCCGCGGGACAGGCCACAATCAGCCCCAGCATTTT. This encodes CASSRGTGHNQPQHF. The full variable domain, with the rest looked up from reference TRBV9 and TRBJ1-5, is DSGVTQTPKHLITATGQRVTLRCSPRSGDLSVYWYQQSLDQGLQFLIQYYNGEERAKGNILERFSAQQFPDLHSELNLSSLELGDSALYFCASSRGTGHNQPQHFGDGTRLSIL.

The chain recombines TRBV5-1 with TRBJ2-4, with TRBD2 as a possible D gene (6 bases). The germline V gene encodes CDR1 SGHRS and CDR2 YFSETQ. V lost 6 bases and J 7 bases, leaving 20 bases between the germline ends. The CDR3 consists of 15 residues. The CDR3 region has the DNA TGCGCCAGCAACCTAGCCGGGACTGCTCTTAACATTCAGTACTTC. Its translation: CASNLAGTALNIQYF.

The chain combines TRBV19 with TRBJ1-3, with D possibly TRBD1 on 6 matching bases. Germline V gives CDR1 LNHDA, CDR2 SQIVND (reference sequence). The CDR3 runs to 14 residues. V lost 8 bases and J lost 1, with 12 bases in between. CDR3 amino acids: CASRGGASGNTIYF. CDR3 coding DNA: TGTGCCAGTCGGGGGGGGGCTTCTGGAAACACCATATATTTT.

This sequence joins TRBV30 and TRBJ1-2; 8 bases line up with TRBD1. J lost 3 bases, V lost 1 base, and 4 bases had no gene match. Germline CDR1 is GTSNPN and CDR2 is SVGIG (reference sequence). This CDR3 has 14 residues. The CDR3 is CAWSGTGFYYGYTF. Here the CDR3 DNA reads TGTGCCTGGAGTGGGACAGGGTTCTACTATGGCTACACCTTC.

The J gene is TRBJ2-7, the V gene TRBV11-2; TRBD1 might be the D (5 bases). With 1 base removed from V and 3 bases from J, the gap between germline ends came to 7 bases. Germline V gene data show CDR1 as SGHAT and CDR2 as FQNNGV. The CDR3 is 13 amino acids. The CDR3: CASSLADNYEQYF. CDR3 nucleotide sequence: TGTGCCAGCAGCTTAGCGGACAACTACGAGCAGTACTTC.

V usage is TRBV30 and J usage is TRBJ1-2; maybe TRBD1 (6 bases). Germline-derived CDR1 and CDR2 are GTSNPN and SVGIG (reference sequence). The CDR3 runs 11 residues. Between the trimmed V and J ends, which lost 1 base and 8 bases, there was a span of 8 bases. CDR3 residues: CAWSAGEGYTF. For the CDR3, the DNA is TGTGCCTGGAGTGCAGGGGAGGGCTACACCTTC.

This clone is a singleton in its sample. J is TRBJ2-1 and V is TRBV11-2; 8 bases match TRBD2. Unmatched junction bases numbered 12, after V lost 5 bases and J lost 9 bases. Germline V lookup: CDR1 SGHAT, CDR2 FQNNGV. The CDR3 is 15 residues long. CDR3 in DNA: TGTGCCAGCAGCCCCGTGACGGGAGGGCCCGGTGAGCAGTTCTTC. It codes for CASSPVTGGPGEQFF.

The chain couples TRBV9 to TRBJ2-6; D is perhaps TRBD1 (6 bases). Trimming shortened V by 4 bases and J by 2 bases, and 13 bases separated the two germline ends. The CDR3 loop spans 16 amino acids. Germline V gives CDR1 SGDLS, CDR2 YYNGEE. CDR3 protein: CASSPYQGTGANVLTF. DNA of the CDR3: TGTGCCAGCAGCCCATACCAGGGGACTGGGGCCAACGTCCTGACTTTC. Together with reference TRBV9 and TRBJ2-6, the CDR3 gives the full variable domain: DSGVTQTPKHLITATGQRVTLRCSPRSGDLSVYWYQQSLDQGLQFLIQYYNGEERAKGNILERFSAQQFPDLHSELNLSSLELGDSALYFCASSPYQGTGANVLTFGAGSRLTVL.

This clone has just one count. This chain connects TRBV5-8 to TRBJ2-7; D uncertain. The CDR3 runs to 11 residues. The ends were cut back, 4 bases at V and 2 bases at J, with 4 bases in the middle. The germline CDR1 and CDR2 sequences are SGHTS and YDEGEE. DNA of the CDR3: TGTGCCAGCAGCCCGGCCTACGAGCAGTACTTC. Translating it yields CASSPAYEQYF.

This clone was recorded a few times. The rearrangement uses TRBV2 and TRBJ1-2; D is unclear. This CDR3 comprises 11 residues. V lost 4 bases and J 5 bases, leaving 5 bases between the germline ends. Per the germline V gene, CDR1 is SNHLY and CDR2 is FYNNEI. CDR3 region: CASSVGYGYTF. Here the CDR3 DNA reads TGTGCCAGCAGTGTCGGGTATGGCTACACCTTC.

The chain uses TRBV20-1 and TRBJ1-1; D gene ambiguous. Between the trimmed V and J ends, which lost 7 bases and 0 bases, there was a span of 6 bases. Germline lookup yields CDR1 DFQATT and CDR2 SNEGSKA (reference sequence). The CDR3 length is 11 residues. The CDR3 sequence is CSVDMNTEAFF. In nucleotides, the CDR3 is TGCAGTGTAGATATGAACACTGAAGCTTTCTTT.

The rearrangement uses TRBV13 and TRBJ1-4, with D unresolved. The CDR3 consists of 14 residues. V shed 3 bases and J shed 0 bases, with 5 bases lying between them. Germline loops: CDR1 PRHDT, CDR2 FYEKMQ (reference sequence). CDR3 sequence (DNA): TGTGCCAGCAGCTTCGGAGCAACTAATGAAAAACTGTTTTTT. Protein: CASSFGATNEKLFF. The full variable domain, with the rest looked up from reference TRBV13 and TRBJ1-4, is AAGVIQSPRHLIKEKRETATLKCYPIPRHDTVYWYQQGPGQDPQFLISFYEKMQSDKGSIPDRFSAQQFSDYHSELNMSSLELGDSALYFCASSFGATNEKLFFGSGTQLSVL.

This sequence joins TRBV4-1 and TRBJ2-1; 8 nucleotides agree with TRBD2. V lost 5 bases, J lost 5 bases, and 8 bases stayed unmatched. The CDR3 loop spans 15 amino acids. In germline, CDR1 is MGHRA, CDR2 YSYEKL. Here the CDR3 reads CASSYSGEGNNEQFF. The CDR3 DNA reads as TGCGCCAGCAGCTATAGCGGGGAGGGTAACAATGAGCAGTTCTTC.